This T cell receptor beta chain stems from a study of lymphopenia after photon versus proton radiotherapy. Study-wide results and caveats: A bigger post-nadir fall in TCR diversity correlated inversely with survival time in deceased patients. Proton therapy kept repertoires fairly stable, unlike photons, which gained effector/memory cells. Post-nadir diversity loss with photons came from oligoclonal expansion, particularly CD8+ Temra cells. Better survival with proton therapy was suggested as possible, not demonstrated.

The CDR3 sequence is 13 residues long. V gave up 3 bases and J gave up 4 bases, with 7 bases separating them. Germline V gene sequence: CDR1 MGHRA, CDR2 YSYEKL. Note on this clone: What it binds is unknown.

The table came from immunoSEQ multiplex PCR; TCRdb's copy has only in-frame clones and leaves some out. The table shows about 50,000 clones, with approximately 92% occurring only once. The sequence derives from a woman aged 40 to 50 with cholangiocarcinoma. This chain uses TRBV4-1 with TRBJ2-1; D call uncertain. This specimen consisted of peripheral blood, obtained from a patient treated with photon-based radiotherapy. In nucleotides, the CDR3 is TGCGCCAGCAGCCAGGGGTCATACAATGAGCAGTTCTTC. It specifies CASSQGSYNEQFF.